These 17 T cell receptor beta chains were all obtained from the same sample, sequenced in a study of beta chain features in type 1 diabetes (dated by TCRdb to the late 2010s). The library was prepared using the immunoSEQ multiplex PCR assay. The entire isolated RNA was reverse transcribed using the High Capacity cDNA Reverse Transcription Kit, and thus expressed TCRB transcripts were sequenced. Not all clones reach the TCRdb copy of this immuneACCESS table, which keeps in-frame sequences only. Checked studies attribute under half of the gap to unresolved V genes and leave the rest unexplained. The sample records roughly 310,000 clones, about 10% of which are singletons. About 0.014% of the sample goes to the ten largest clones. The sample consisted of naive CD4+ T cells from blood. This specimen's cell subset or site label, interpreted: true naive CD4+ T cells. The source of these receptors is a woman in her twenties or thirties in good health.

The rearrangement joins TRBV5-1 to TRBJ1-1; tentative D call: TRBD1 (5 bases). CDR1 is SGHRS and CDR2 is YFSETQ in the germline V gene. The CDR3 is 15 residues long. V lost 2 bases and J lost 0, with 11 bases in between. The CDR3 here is CASSFSGQMNTEAFF. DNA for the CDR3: TGCGCCAGCAGCTTCTCCGGACAAATGAACACTGAAGCTTTCTTT.

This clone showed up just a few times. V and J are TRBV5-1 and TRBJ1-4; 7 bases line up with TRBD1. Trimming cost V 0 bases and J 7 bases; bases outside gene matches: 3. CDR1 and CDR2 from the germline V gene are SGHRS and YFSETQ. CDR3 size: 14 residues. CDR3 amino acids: CASSLEGGGEKLFF. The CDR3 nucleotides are TGCGCCAGCAGCTTGGAAGGGGGCGGTGAAAAACTGTTTTTT.

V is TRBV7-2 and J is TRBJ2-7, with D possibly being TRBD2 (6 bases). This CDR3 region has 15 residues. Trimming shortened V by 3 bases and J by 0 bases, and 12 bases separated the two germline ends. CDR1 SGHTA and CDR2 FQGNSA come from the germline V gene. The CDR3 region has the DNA TGTGCCAGCAGCTTCAGGGCGGGACTCTCCTACGAGCAGTACTTC. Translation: CASSFRAGLSYEQYF.

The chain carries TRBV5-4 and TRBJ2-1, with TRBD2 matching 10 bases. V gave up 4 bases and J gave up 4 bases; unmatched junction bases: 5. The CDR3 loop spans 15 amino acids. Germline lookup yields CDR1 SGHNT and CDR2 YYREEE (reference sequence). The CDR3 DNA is TGTGCCAGCAGCGCTACTAGCGGGACGTACAATGAGCAGTTCTTC. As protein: CASSATSGTYNEQFF.

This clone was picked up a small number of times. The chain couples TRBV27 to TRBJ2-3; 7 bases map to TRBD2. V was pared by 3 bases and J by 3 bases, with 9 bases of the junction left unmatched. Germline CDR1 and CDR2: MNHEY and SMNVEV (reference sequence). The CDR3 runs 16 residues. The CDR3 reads CASSFGGGPSTDTQYF. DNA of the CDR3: TGTGCCAGCAGTTTTGGGGGAGGGCCCTCGACAGATACGCAGTATTTT.

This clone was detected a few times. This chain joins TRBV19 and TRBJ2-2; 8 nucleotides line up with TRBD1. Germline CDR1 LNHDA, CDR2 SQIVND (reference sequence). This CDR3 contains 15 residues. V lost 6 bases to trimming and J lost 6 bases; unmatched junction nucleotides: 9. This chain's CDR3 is CASSSTGGIAGELFF. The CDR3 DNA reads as TGTGCCAGTAGCTCCACAGGGGGTATCGCCGGGGAGCTGTTTTTT.

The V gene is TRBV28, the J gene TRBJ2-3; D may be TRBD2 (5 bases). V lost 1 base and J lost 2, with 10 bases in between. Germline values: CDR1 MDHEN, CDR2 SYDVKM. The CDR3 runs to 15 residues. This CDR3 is CASSLSSGVTDTQYF. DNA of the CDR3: TGTGCCAGCAGTTTATCCTCCGGGGTCACAGATACGCAGTATTTT.

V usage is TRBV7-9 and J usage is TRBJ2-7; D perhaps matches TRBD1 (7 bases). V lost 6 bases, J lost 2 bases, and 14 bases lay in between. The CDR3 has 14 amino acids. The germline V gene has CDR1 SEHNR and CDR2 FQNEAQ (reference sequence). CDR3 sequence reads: CASRRQGGPYEQYF. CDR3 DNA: TGTGCCAGCAGAAGACAGGGAGGACCCTACGAGCAGTACTTC.

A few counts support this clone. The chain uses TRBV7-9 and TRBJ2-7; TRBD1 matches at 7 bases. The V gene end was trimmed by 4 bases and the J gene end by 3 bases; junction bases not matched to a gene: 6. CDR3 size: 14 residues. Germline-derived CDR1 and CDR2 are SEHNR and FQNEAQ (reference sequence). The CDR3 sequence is CASSSLQGLYEQYF. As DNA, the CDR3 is TGTGCCAGCAGCTCCTTACAGGGGCTCTACGAGCAGTACTTC.

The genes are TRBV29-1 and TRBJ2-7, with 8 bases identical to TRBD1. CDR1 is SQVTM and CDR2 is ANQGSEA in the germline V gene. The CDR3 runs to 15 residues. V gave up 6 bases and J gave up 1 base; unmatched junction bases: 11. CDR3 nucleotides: TGCAGCGTCCAGGACAGGGCGAGGGGGTCCTACGAGCAGTACTTC. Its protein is CSVQDRARGSYEQYF.

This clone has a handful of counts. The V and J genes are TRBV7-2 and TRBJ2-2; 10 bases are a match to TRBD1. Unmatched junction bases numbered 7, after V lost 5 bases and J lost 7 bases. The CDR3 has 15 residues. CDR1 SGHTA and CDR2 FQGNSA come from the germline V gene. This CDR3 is CASSQRQGAVGELFF. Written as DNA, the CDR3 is TGTGCCAGCAGCCAAAGACAGGGGGCGGTCGGGGAGCTGTTTTTT.

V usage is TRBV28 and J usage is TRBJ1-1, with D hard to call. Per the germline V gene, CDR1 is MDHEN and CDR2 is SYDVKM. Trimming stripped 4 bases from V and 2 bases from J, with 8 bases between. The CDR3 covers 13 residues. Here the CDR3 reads CASSWPRNTEAFF. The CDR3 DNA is TGTGCCAGCAGTTGGCCAAGAAACACTGAAGCTTTCTTT.

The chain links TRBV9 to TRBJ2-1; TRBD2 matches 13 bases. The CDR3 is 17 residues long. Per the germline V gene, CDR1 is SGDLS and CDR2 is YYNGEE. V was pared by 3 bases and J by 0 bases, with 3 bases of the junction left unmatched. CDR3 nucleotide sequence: TGTGCCAGCAGCGCCTGGACTAGCGGGAGCTCCTACAATGAGCAGTTCTTC. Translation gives CASSAWTSGSSYNEQFF.

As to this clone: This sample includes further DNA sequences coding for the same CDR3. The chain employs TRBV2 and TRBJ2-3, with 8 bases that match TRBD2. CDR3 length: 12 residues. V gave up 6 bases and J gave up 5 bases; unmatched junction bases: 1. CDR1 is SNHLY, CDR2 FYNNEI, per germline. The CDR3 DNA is TGTGCCAGCAGGCTAGCGGGAGATACGCAGTATTTT. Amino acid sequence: CASRLAGDTQYF.

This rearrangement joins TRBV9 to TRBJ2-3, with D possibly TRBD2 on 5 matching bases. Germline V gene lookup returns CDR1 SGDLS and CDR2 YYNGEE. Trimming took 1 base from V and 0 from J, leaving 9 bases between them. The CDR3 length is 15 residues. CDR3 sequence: CASSVNGVSTDTQYF. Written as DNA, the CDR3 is TGTGCCAGCAGCGTAAACGGGGTTAGCACAGATACGCAGTATTTT.

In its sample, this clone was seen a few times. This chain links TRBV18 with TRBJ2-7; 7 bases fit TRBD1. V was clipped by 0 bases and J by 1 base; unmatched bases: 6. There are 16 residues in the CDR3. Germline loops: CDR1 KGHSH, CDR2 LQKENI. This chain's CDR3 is CASSPPRGQISYEQYF. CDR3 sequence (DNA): TGTGCCAGCTCACCACCGAGGGGACAGATTTCCTACGAGCAGTACTTC.

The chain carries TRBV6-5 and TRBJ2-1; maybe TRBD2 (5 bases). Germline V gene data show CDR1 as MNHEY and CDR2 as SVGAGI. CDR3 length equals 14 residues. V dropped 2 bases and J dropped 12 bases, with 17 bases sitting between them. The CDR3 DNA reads TGTGCCAGCAGTTACGCGGCTGGACTCACGGGGCAGTTCTTC. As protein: CASSYAAGLTGQFF.